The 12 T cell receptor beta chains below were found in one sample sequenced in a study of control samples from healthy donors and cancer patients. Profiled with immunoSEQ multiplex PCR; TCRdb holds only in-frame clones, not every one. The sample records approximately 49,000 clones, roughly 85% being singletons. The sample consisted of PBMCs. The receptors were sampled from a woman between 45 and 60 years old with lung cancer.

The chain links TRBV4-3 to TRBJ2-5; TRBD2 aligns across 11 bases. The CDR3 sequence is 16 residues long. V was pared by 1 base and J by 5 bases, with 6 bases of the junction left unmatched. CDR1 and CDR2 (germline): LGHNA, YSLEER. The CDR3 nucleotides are TGCGCCAGCAGCCAAGGTAGCGGGGGGGCCTTCGAGACCCAGTACTTC. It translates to CASSQGSGGAFETQYF.

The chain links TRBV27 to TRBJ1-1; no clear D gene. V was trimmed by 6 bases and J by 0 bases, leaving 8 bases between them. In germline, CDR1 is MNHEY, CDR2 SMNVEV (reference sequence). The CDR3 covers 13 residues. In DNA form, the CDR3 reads TGTGCCAGCAGGTCGGAGATGAACACTGAAGCTTTCTTT. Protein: CASRSEMNTEAFF.

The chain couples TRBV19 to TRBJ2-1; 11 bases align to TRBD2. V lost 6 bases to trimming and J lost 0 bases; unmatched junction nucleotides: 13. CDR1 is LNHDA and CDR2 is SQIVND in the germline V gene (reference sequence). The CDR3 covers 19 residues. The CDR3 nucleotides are TGTGCCAGTAGCGAAGGGCTAGCGGGGGGCCTTAGCTCCTACAATGAGCAGTTCTTC. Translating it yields CASSEGLAGGLSSYNEQFF. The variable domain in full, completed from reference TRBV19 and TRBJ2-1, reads DGGITQSPKYLFRKEGQNVTLSCEQNLNHDAMYWYRQDPGQGLRLIYYSQIVNDFQKGDIAEGYSVSREKKESFPLTVTSAQKNPTAFYLCASSEGLAGGLSSYNEQFFGPGTRLTVL.

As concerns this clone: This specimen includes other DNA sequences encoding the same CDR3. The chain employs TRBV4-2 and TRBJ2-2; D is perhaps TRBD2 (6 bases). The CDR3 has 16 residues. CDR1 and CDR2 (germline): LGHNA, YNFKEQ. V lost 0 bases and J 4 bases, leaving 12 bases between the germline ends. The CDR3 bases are TGTGCCAGCAGCCAAGACCCCCCTAGCGCCACCGGGGAGCTGTTTTTT. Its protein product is CASSQDPPSATGELFF.

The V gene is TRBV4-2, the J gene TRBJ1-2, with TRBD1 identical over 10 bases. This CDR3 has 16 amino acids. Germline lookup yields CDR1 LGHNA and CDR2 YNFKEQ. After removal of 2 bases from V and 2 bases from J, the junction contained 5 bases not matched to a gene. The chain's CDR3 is CASSQRRQGANYGYTF. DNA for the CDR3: TGTGCCAGCAGCCAACGCCGACAGGGGGCGAACTATGGCTACACCTTC.

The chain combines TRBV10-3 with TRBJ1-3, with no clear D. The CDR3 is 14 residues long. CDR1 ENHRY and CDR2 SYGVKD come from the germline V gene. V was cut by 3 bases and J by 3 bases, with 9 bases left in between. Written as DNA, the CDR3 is TGTGCCATCAGTGAAGGAGGGATTGGAAACACCATATATTTT. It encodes CAISEGGIGNTIYF.

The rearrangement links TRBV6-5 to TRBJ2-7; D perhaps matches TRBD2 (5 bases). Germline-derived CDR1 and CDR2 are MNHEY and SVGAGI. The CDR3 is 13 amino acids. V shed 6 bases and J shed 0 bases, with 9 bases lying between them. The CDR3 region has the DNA TGTGCCAGCAGCCGGGATTACTCCTACGAGCAGTACTTC. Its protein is CASSRDYSYEQYF.

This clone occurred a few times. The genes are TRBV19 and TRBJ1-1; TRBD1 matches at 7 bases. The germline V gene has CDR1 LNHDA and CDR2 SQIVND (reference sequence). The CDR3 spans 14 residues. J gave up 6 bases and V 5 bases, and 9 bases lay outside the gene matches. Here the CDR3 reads CASSSLDRLPEAFF. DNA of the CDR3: TGTGCCAGTAGTTCTTTGGACAGGCTACCTGAAGCTTTCTTT.

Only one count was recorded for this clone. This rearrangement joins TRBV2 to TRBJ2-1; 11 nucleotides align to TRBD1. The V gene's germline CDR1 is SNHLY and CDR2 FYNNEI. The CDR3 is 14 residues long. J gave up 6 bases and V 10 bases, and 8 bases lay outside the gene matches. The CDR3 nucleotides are TGTGCCAACCTCCCGGACAGGGGGCCCAATGAGCAGTTCTTC. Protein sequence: CANLPDRGPNEQFF.

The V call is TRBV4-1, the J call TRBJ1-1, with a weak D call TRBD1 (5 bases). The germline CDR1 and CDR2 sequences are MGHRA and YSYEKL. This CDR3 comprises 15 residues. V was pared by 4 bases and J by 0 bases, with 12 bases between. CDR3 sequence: CASSRSGGMNTEAFF. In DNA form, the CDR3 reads TGCGCCAGCAGCCGGTCGGGGGGGATGAACACTGAAGCTTTCTTT.

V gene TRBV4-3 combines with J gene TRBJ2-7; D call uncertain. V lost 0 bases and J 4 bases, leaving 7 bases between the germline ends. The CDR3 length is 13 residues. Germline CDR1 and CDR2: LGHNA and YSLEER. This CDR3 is CASSQDLGYEQYF. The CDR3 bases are TGCGCCAGCAGCCAAGATTTGGGATACGAGCAGTACTTC.

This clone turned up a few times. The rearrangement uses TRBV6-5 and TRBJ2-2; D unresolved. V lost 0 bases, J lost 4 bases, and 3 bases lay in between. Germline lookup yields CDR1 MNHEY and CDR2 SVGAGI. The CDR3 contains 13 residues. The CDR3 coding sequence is TGTGCCAGCAGTTACTCGTCCACCGGGGAGCTGTTTTTT. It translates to CASSYSSTGELFF.